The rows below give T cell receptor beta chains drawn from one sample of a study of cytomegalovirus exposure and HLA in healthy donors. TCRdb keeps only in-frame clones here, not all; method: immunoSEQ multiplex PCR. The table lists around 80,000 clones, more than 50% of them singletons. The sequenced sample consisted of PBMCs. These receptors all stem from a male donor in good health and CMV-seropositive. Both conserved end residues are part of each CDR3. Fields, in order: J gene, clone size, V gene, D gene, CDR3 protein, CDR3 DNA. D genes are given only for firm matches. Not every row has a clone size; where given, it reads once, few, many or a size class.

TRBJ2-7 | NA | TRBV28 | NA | CASSFPGGTTEQYF | TGTGCCAGCAGTTTTCCAGGGGGGACAACAGAGCAGTACTTC
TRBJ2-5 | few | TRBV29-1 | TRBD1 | CSVEAGGRRETQYF | TGCAGCGTTGAGGCAGGGGGCCGACGGGAGACCCAGTACTTC
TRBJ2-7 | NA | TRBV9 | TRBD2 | CASSFSGRAPGEQYF | TGTGCCAGCAGCTTTAGCGGGAGGGCCCCAGGAGAGCAGTACTTC
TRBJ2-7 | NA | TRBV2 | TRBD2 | CASSDGRTSSYEQYF | TGTGCCAGCAGTGATGGGAGGACTAGCTCCTACGAGCAGTACTTC
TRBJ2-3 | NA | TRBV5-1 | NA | CASSLNGQNTDTQYF | TGCGCCAGCAGCTTGAACGGACAAAACACAGATACGCAGTATTTT
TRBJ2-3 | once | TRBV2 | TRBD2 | CASSGGGGTDTQYF | TGTGCCAGCAGTGGGGGCGGGGGAACCGATACGCAGTATTTT
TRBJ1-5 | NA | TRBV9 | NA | CASSEGVNQPQHF | TGTGCCAGCAGCGAGGGGGTTAATCAGCCCCAGCATTTT
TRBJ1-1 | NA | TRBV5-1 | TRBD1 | CASSLETGGNTEAFF | TGCGCCAGCAGCTTAGAGACAGGGGGAAACACTGAAGCTTTCTTT
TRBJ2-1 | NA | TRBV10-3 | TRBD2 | CAPRRTSGNNEQFF | TGTGCCCCTAGGAGGACTAGCGGGAACAATGAGCAGTTCTTC
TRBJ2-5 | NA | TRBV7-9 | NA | CSYGAVSETQYF | TGTTCCTATGGGGCGGTAAGCGAGACCCAGTACTTC
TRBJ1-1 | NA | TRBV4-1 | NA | CASSHELMVSEAFF | TGCGCCAGCAGCCACGAGCTCATGGTGAGTGAAGCTTTCTTT
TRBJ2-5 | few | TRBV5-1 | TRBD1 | CASSLNPGQGQETQYF | TGCGCCAGCAGCTTGAATCCCGGACAGGGTCAAGAGACCCAGTACTTC
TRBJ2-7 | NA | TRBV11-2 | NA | CASSRTGPYEQYF | TGTGCCAGCAGCCGAACAGGGCCTTACGAGCAGTACTTC
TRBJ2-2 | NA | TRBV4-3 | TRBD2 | CASSQETSGYTGELFF | TGCGCCAGCAGCCAAGAAACTAGCGGATACACCGGGGAGCTGTTTTTT
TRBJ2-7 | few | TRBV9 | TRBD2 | CASSPLSGRTDEQYF | TGTGCCAGCAGCCCCCTAAGCGGGAGGACGGACGAGCAGTACTTC
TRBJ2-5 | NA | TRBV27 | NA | CASSPSLFRETQYF | TGTGCCAGCAGTCCGTCACTATTCCGGGAGACCCAGTACTTC
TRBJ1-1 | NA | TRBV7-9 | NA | CSSSLGTGMNTEAFF | TGTTCCAGCAGCTTAGGAACAGGGATGAACACTGAAGCTTTCTTT
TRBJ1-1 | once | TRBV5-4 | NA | CASISGLGNTEAFF | TGTGCCAGCATCTCAGGGTTAGGGAACACTGAAGCTTTCTTT
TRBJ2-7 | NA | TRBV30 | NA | CAWGGGPYEQYF | TGTGCCTGGGGGGGCGGGCCCTACGAGCAGTACTTC
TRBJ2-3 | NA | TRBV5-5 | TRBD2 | CASSPEGTSGTDTQYF | TGTGCCAGCAGCCCTGAAGGGACTAGCGGCACAGATACGCAGTATTTT
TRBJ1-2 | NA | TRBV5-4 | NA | CASSFPTPGNYGYTF | TGTGCCAGCAGCTTTCCTACCCCGGGGAACTATGGCTACACCTTC
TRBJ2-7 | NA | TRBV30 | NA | CAWSLSYEQYF | TGTGCCTGGAGTCTATCATACGAGCAGTACTTC
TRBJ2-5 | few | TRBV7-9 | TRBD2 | CASSPGLAGETQYF | TGTGCCAGCAGCCCGGGACTAGCGGGGGAGACCCAGTACTTC
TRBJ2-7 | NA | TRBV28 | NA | CASSPGSSSYEQYF | TGTGCCAGCAGCCCCGGGTCGAGCTCCTACGAGCAGTACTTC
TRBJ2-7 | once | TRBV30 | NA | CAWARGGVNEQYF | TGTGCCTGGGCCCGAGGAGGGGTGAACGAGCAGTACTTC
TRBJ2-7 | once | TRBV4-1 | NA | CASSQESGVSYEQYF | TGCGCCAGCAGCCAAGAGTCAGGGGTAAGCTACGAGCAGTACTTC
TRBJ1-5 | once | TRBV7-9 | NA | CASSLGGREDQPQHF | TGTGCCAGCAGCTTAGGAGGCAGGGAGGATCAGCCCCAGCATTTT
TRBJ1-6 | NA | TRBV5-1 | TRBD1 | CASSLGLRTGGNSPLHF | TGCGCCAGCAGCTTGGGCTTGAGGACAGGAGGAAATTCACCCCTCCACTTT
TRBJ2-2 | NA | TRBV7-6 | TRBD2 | CASSLSPSGGGNTGELFF | TGTGCCAGCAGCTTAAGTCCTAGCGGGGGAGGGAACACCGGGGAGCTGTTTTTT
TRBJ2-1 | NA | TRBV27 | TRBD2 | CASRLPGLASSSSYNEQFF | TGTGCCAGCAGGCTGCCGGGACTAGCCTCCTCGAGCTCCTACAATGAGCAGTTCTTC
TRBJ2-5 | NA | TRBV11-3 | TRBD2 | CASSPGTSGTQYF | TGTGCCAGCAGCCCCGGGACTAGCGGGACCCAGTACTTC
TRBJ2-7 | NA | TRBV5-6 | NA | CASSLFATAYEQYF | TGTGCCAGCAGCTTGTTCGCCACAGCATACGAGCAGTACTTC
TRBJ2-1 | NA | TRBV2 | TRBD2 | CATARVKRGYNEQFF | TGTGCCACAGCGAGGGTAAAGCGGGGTTACAATGAGCAGTTCTTC
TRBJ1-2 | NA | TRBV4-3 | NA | CASSQDTHYGYTF | TGCGCCAGCAGCCAAGACACACACTATGGCTACACCTTC
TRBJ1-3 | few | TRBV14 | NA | CASSRTESSGNTIYF | TGTGCCAGCAGCCGAACAGAAAGCTCTGGAAACACCATATATTTT